The next 9 T cell receptor beta chains were all read from a single sample in a study of cytomegalovirus exposure and HLA in healthy donors. Sequencing was performed with immunoSEQ multiplex PCR; in TCRdb, only in-frame clones are kept and a portion is missing. The repertoire holds 85,000 to 130,000 clones, with roughly 90% as singletons. The sample consisted of PBMCs. Receptor source: a young woman in good health and CMV-seropositive.

The V call is TRBV15, the J call TRBJ2-4; D possibly corresponds to TRBD1 (6 bases). The CDR3 sequence is 13 residues long. Per the germline V gene, CDR1 is LNHNV and CDR2 is YYDKDF (reference sequence). Deletions cut 4 bases from V and 8 bases from J, with 12 bases between. Written as DNA, the CDR3 is TGTGCCACCAGCACCCGGACAGAAGACATTCAGTACTTC. This codes for CATSTRTEDIQYF. Together with reference TRBV15 and TRBJ2-4, the CDR3 gives the full variable domain: DAMVIQNPRYQVTQFGKPVTLSCSQTLNHNVMYWYQQKSSQAPKLLFHYYDKDFNNEADTPDNFQSRRPNTSFCFLDIRSPGLGDTAMYLCATSTRTEDIQYFGAGTRLSVL.

DNA for the CDR3: TGTGCCAGCAATCCCGGCGGCATCAACGAGCAGTACGTC. Protein sequence: CASNPGGINEQYV. The gene calls are TRBV2 and TRBJ2-7; no firm D call. The ends were cut back, 7 bases at V and 5 bases at J, with 15 bases in the middle. The CDR3 totals 13 residues. Germline V lookup: CDR1 SNHLY, CDR2 FYNNEI.

The rearrangement links TRBV28 to TRBJ2-7; D uncertain. Germline CDR1 reads MDHEN; CDR2 reads SYDVKM. This CDR3 contains 13 residues. V was shortened by 6 bases and J by 10 bases, with 19 bases between the two germline ends. CDR3 amino acids: CASRSAASLRQYV. CDR3 sequence (DNA): TGTGCCAGCAGGTCTGCAGCGAGCCTCCGCCAGTACGTC.

This clone was picked up one time. This chain connects TRBV10-1 to TRBJ2-1; a possible D gene is TRBD2 (5 bases). V lost 3 bases and J 6 bases, leaving 12 bases between the germline ends. The CDR3 extends over 14 amino acids. Looked up from germline, CDR1 is WNHNN and CDR2 is SYGVQD (reference sequence). CDR3 sequence reads: CASSEILAPNEQFF. The CDR3 DNA sequence: TGCGCCAGCAGTGAAATCCTAGCCCCCAATGAGCAGTTCTTC.

The chain couples TRBV19 to TRBJ1-1; perhaps TRBD1 as D (6 bases). Trimming pared 8 bases from V and 1 base from J, leaving 11 bases between. Germline CDR1 and CDR2: LNHDA and SQIVND (reference sequence). The CDR3 totals 13 residues. As DNA, the CDR3 is TGTGCCAGTTGGGACATTGGGAACACTGAAGCTTTCTTT. Translated: CASWDIGNTEAFF.

This chain joins TRBV18 and TRBJ2-3; TRBD1 is a possible D gene (5 bases). Germline V gene sequence: CDR1 KGHSH, CDR2 LQKENI. This CDR3 comprises 14 residues. V was pared by 3 bases and J by 5 bases, with 12 bases between. CDR3 amino acids: CASSPQGAGDTQYF. The CDR3 coding sequence is TGTGCCAGCTCACCTCAAGGGGCCGGAGATACGCAGTATTTT.

The rearrangement links TRBV29-1 to TRBJ1-5, with 9 nucleotides matching TRBD1. Germline V lookup: CDR1 SQVTM, CDR2 ANQGSEA. With V trimmed by 6 bases and J by 0 bases, 3 bases remained unmatched. The CDR3 is made up of 14 amino acids. Here the CDR3 reads CSVGTGHSNQPQHF. The CDR3, as DNA: TGCAGCGTGGGGACAGGGCATAGCAATCAGCCCCAGCATTTT.

The chain is built from TRBV18 and TRBJ2-1, with D tentatively TRBD1 (6 bases). Looked up from germline, CDR1 is KGHSH and CDR2 is LQKENI. The V gene lost 3 bases and the J gene lost 11 bases, with 11 bases spanning the gap. This CDR3 contains 12 residues. The CDR3 reads CASSPEGQQQFF. The CDR3 region has the DNA TGTGCCAGCTCACCCGAGGGACAACAGCAGTTCTTC.

In DNA form, the CDR3 reads TGTGCCAGCAGCTTAGCGTTATCTGGGGCCAATGAGCAGTTCTTC. Translated, it gives CASSLALSGANEQFF. The rearrangement joins TRBV7-2 to TRBJ2-1, with D tentatively TRBD1 (5 bases). Germline-derived CDR1 and CDR2 are SGHTA and FQGNSA. This CDR3 is 15 amino acids long. Trimming took 0 bases from V and 6 from J, leaving 12 bases between them.